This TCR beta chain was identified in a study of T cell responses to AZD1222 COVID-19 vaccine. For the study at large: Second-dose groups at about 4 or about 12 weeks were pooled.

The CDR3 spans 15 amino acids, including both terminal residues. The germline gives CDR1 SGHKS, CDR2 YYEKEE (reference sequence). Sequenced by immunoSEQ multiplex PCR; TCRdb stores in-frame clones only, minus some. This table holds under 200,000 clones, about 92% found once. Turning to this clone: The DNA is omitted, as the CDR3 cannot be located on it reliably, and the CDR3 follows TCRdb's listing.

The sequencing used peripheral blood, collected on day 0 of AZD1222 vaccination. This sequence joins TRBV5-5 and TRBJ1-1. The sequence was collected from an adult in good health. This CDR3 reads CASILGGAMNTEAFF.